This TCR beta chain was found in a study of shared clonotypes between healthy human individuals. Germline V gene sequence: CDR1 SGDLS, CDR2 YYNGEE. V lost 7 bases and J 0 bases, leaving 14 bases between the germline ends. The CDR3 totals 15 residues. Comments on this clone: Its antigen remains unidentified.

Overall study findings and caveats: The genetic and exposure-history diversity represented was limited by few donors. Of the naive CD4 clonotypes, approximately 5% were shared across a handful of donors. Larger estimated richness was generally recorded for naive subsets relative to memory subsets.

Naive CD8 cells lacked CD45RO, underwent positive selection for CCR7 and left out terminally differentiated effector memory CD45RA+ cells. Sequencing was performed with immunoSEQ multiplex PCR; in TCRdb, only in-frame clones are kept and a portion is missing. The sample holds roughly 890,000 clones, 85% to 95% seen once. V gene TRBV9 combines with J gene TRBJ2-1; D is unclear. Sample: naive CD8+ T cells sorted from blood. The sequence was obtained from a man aged 25 to 45 in good health. In DNA, the CDR3 is TGTGCCAGCGCCGGTGAGGCAGACTCCTACAATGAGCAGTTCTTC. It encodes CASAGEADSYNEQFF. The variable domain in full, with the rest retrieved from reference TRBV9 and TRBJ2-1, is DSGVTQTPKHLITATGQRVTLRCSPRSGDLSVYWYQQSLDQGLQFLIQYYNGEERAKGNILERFSAQQFPDLHSELNLSSLELGDSALYFCASAGEADSYNEQFFGPGTRLTVL.